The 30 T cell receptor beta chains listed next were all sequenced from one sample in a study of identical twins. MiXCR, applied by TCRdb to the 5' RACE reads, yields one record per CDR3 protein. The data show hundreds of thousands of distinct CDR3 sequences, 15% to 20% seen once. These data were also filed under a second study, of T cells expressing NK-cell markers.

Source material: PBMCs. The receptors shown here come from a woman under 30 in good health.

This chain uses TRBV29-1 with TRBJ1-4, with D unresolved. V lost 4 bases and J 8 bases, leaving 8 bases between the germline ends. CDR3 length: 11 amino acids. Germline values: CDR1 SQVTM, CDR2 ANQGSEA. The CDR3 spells CSVVEGEKLFF. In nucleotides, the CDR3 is TGCAGCGTTGTCGAGGGAGAAAAACTGTTTTTT.

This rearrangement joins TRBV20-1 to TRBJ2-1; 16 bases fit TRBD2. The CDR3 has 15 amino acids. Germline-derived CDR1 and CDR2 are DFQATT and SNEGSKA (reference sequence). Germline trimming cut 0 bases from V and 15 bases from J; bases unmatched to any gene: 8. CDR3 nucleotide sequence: TGCAGTGCTAGAGAAGACGGGACTAGCGGGAGGGCGGGGTTCTTC. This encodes CSAREDGTSGRAGFF.

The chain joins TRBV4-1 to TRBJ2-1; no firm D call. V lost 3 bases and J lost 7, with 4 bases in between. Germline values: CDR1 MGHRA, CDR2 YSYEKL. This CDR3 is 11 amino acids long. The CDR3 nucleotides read TGCGCCAGCAGCCAGCAAAATGAGCAGTTCTTC. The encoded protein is CASSQQNEQFF.

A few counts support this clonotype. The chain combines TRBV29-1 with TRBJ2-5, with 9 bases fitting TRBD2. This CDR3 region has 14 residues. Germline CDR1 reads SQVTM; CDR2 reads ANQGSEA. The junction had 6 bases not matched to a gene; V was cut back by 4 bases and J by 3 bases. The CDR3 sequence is CSVVRLAVKETQYF. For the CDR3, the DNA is TGCAGCGTTGTTAGACTAGCGGTGAAAGAGACCCAGTACTTC.

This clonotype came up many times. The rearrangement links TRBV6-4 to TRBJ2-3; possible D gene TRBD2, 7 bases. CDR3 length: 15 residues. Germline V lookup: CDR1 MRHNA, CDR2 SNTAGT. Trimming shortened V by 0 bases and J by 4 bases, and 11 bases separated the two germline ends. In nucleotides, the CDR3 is TGTGCCAGCAGTGACTCGGGAGGGGGGGCAGATACGCAGTATTTT. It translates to CASSDSGGGADTQYF.

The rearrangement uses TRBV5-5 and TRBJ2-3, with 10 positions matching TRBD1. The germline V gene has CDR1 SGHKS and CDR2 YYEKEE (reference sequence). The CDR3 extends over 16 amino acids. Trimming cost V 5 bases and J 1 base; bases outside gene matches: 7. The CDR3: CASRMDRGSGTDTQYF. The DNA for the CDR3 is TGTGCCAGCAGGATGGACAGGGGGAGCGGCACAGATACGCAGTATTTT.

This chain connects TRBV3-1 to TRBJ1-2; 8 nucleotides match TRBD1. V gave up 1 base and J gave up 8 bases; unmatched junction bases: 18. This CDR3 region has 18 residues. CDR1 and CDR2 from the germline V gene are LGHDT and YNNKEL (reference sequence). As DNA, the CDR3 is TGTGCCAGCAGCCAAGGGCGGCCCTTTAGGACAGGGACGCGCGGCTACACCTTC. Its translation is CASSQGRPFRTGTRGYTF. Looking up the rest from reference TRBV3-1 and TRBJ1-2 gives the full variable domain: DTAVSQTPKYLVTQMGNDKSIKCEQNLGHDTMYWYKQDSKKFLKIMFSYNNKELIINETVPNRFSPKSPDKAHLNLHINSLELGDSAVYFCASSQGRPFRTGTRGYTFGSGTRLTVV.

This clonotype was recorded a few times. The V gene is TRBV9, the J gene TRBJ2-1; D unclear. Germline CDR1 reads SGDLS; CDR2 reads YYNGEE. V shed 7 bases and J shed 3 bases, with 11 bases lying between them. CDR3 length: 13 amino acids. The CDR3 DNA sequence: TGTGCCAGCCGTCGCAGCGACTACAATGAGCAGTTCTTC. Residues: CASRRSDYNEQFF.

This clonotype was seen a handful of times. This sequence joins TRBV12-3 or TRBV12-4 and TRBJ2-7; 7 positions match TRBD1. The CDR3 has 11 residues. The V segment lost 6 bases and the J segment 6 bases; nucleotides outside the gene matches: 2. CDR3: CASRGGTEQYF. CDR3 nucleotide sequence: TGTGCCAGCAGAGGGGGCACCGAGCAGTACTTC.

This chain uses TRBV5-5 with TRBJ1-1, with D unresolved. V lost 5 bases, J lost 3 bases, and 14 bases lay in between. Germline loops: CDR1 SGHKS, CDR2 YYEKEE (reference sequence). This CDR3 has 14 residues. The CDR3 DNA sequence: TGTGCCAGCAGTTCATTTCGCAAGGACACTGAAGCTTTCTTT. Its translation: CASSSFRKDTEAFF.

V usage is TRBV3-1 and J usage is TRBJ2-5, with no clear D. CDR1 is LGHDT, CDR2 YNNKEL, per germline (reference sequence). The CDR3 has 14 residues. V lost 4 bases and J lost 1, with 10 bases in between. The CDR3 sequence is CASSPTNSQETQYF. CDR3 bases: TGTGCCAGCAGCCCCACTAACTCCCAAGAGACCCAGTACTTC.

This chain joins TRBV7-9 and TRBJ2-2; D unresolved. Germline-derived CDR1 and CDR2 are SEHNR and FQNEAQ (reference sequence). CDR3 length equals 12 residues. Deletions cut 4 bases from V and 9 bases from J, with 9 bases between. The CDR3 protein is CASSSGGRELFF. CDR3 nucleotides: TGTGCCAGCAGCTCCGGTGGGAGGGAGCTGTTTTTT.

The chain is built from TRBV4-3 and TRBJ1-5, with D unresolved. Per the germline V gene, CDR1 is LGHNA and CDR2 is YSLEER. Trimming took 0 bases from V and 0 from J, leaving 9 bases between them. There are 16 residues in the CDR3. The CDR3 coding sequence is TGCGCCAGCAGCCAAGATAGTTCAGCTAGCAATCAGCCCCAGCATTTT. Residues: CASSQDSSASNQPQHF.

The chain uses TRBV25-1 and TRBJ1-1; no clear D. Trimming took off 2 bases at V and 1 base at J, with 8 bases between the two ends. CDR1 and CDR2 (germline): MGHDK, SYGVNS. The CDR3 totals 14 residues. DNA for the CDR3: TGTGCCAGCAGTGAACATTCCTCGAACACTGAAGCTTTCTTT. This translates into CASSEHSSNTEAFF.

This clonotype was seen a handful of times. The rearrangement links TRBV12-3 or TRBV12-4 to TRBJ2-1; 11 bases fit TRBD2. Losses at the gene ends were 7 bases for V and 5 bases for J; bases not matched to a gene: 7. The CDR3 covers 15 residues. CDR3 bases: TGTGCCAGCACCTTTAGCGGGGGGGGTCACAATGAGCAGTTCTTC. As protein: CASTFSGGGHNEQFF.

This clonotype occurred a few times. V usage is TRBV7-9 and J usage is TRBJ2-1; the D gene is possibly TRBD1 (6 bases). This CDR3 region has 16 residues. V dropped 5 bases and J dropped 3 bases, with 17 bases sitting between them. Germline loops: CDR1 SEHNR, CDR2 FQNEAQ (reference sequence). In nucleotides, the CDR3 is TGTGCCAGCAGCATTCGACAGGCATCTTTCTACAATGAGCAGTTCTTC. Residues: CASSIRQASFYNEQFF. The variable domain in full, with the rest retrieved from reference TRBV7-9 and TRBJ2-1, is DTGVSQNPRHKITKRGQNVTFRCDPISEHNRLYWYRQTLGQGPEFLTYFQNEAQLEKSRLLSDRFSAERPKGSFSTLEIQRTEQGDSAMYLCASSIRQASFYNEQFFGPGTRLTVL.

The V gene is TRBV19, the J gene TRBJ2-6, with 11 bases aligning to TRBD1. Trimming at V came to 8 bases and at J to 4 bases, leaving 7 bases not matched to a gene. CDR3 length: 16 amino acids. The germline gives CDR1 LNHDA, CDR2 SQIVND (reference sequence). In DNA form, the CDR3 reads TGTGCCAGTGCCCGGGACAGGGGGTTCGGGGCCAACGTCCTGACTTTC. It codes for CASARDRGFGANVLTF.

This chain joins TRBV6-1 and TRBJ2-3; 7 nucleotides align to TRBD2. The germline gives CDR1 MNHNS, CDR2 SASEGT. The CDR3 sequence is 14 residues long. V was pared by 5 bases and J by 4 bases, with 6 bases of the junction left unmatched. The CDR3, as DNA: TGTGCCAGCAGTCCGCGGCGGGAGTCAGATACGCAGTATTTT. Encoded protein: CASSPRRESDTQYF.

The CDR3 here is CASSPYQDTQYF. DNA of the CDR3: TGTGCCAGCAGCCCCTATCAGGATACGCAGTATTTT. The V and J genes are TRBV11-2 and TRBJ2-3; no firm D call. Germline CDR1 and CDR2: SGHAT and FQNNGV. The CDR3 extends over 12 amino acids. V dropped 5 bases and J dropped 6 bases, with 9 bases sitting between them.

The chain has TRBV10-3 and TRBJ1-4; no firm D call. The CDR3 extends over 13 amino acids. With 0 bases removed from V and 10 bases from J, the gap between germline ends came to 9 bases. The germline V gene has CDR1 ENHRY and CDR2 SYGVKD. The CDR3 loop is CAISESTKGKLFF. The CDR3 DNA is TGTGCCATCAGTGAGTCGACGAAGGGAAAACTGTTTTTT.

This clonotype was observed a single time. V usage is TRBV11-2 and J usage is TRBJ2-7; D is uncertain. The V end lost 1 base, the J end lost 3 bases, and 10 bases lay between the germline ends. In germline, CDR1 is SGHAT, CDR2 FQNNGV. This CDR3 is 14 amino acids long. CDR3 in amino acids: CASSLAVTFYEQYF. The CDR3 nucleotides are TGTGCCAGCAGCTTAGCCGTCACATTCTACGAGCAGTACTTC.

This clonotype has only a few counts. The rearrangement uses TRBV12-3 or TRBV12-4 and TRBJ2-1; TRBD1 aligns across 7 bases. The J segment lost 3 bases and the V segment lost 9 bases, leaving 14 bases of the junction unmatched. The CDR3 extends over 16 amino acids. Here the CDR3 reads CASKSKGTEYYNEQFF. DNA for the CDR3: TGTGCCAGTAAGTCAAAAGGGACAGAGTACTACAATGAGCAGTTCTTC.

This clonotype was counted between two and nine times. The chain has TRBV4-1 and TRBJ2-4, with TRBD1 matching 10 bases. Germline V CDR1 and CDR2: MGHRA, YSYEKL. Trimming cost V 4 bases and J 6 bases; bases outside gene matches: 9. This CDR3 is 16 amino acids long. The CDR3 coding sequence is TGCGCCAGCAGCCGGCCGGGACAGGGGTCACCAAACATTCAGTACTTC. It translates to CASSRPGQGSPNIQYF.

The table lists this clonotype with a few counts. CDR3 bases: TGTGCCAGCAGGTTAACAGGGGAGAGCTGGCACACTGAAGCTTTCTTT. Translated, it gives CASRLTGESWHTEAFF. The chain joins TRBV6-5 to TRBJ1-1; the match to TRBD1 covers 7 bases. Trimming cost V 6 bases and J 3 bases; bases outside gene matches: 13. The CDR3 totals 16 residues. Per germline, CDR1 MNHEY and CDR2 SVGAGI.

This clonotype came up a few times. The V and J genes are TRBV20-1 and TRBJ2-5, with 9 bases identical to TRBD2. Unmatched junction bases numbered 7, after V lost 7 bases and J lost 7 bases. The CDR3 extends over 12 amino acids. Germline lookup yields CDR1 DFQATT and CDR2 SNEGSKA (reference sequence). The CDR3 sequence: CSGERGAGTQYF. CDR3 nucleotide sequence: TGCAGTGGAGAGCGGGGGGCAGGGACCCAGTACTTC.

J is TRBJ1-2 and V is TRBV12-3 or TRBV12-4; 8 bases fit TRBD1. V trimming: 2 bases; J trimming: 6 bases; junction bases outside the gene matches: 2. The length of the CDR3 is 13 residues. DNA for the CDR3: TGTGCCAGCAGTTTACCAGGGGGCAATGGCTACACCTTC. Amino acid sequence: CASSLPGGNGYTF.

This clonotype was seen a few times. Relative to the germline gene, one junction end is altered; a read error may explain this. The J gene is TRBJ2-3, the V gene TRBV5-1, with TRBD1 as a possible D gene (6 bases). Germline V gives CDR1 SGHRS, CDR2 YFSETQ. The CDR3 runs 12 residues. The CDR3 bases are TGTGCCAGCAGTCCAGGGGAAGATACGCAGTATTTT. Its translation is CASSPGEDTQYF.

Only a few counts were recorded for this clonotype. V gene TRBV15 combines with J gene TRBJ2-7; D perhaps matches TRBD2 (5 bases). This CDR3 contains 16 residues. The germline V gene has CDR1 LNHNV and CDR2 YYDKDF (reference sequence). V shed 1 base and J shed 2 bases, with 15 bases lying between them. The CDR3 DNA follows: TGTGCCACCAGCAGAGGAGCAATAGCGACAACCTACGAGCAGTACTTC. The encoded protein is CATSRGAIATTYEQYF.

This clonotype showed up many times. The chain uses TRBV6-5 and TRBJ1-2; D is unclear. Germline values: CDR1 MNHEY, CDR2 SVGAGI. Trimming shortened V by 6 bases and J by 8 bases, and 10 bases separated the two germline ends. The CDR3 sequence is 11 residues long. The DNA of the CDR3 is TGTGCCAGCAGCTCCGGCGGGGGCTACACCTTC. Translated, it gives CASSSGGGYTF.

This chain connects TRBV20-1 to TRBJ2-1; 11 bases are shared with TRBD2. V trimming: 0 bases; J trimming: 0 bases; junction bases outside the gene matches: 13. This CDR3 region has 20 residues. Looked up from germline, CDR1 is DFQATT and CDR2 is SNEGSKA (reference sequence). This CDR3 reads CSARDSFGTSGPSSYNEQFF. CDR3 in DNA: TGCAGTGCTAGAGATTCCTTCGGGACTAGCGGTCCCAGCTCCTACAATGAGCAGTTCTTC.